Included here is one TCR beta chain sequence, with context. This clone showed up many times. Which antigen it targets is not known. The observed sequence ends 3 residues before the CDR3 terminus, with the missing tail filled in from the germline J gene. This sample is part of a study of T cell clonality in common variable immunodeficiency (dated by TCRdb to about 2015). CVID samples and control samples contributed equivalent amounts of genomic DNA as sequencing input. For every sample, a 60 bp segment covering the rearranged TCRbeta CDR3 region was amplified and then sequenced. The immunoSEQ assay, a bias-corrected multiplex PCR with high-throughput sequencing, was employed for TCRbeta amplification. As for the authors' bioinformatics: Every unique nucleotide sequence counted as a clone and was annotated with V, D and J genes, copy number and frequency. Sequences were labeled productive if in frame, and non-productive if out of frame or containing stop codons. As previously described, clonality was computed from Shannon's entropy. The predicted amino acid sequences of productive clones were used to derive mean CDR3 Kyte-Doolittle hydropathy. Hierarchical clustering of scaled V gene usage was performed with the R hclust function using Manhattan distance and complete linkage. To assess clone sharing by CDR3 amino acid sequence, 12 repertoires per group were resampled over 100 rounds. The repertoires were screened for about 70 published EBV-specific TCRbeta sequences and 200 to 250 published CMV-specific TCRbeta sequences. A couple of CVID samples yielding fewer than 10,000 sequences were excluded from analysis, leaving approximately 40 CVID repertoires. TCRdb provides this immuneACCESS table in a form limited to in-frame rearrangements. Some clones are lacking; in checked studies, under half of them reflect an unresolved V gene, and why the rest are absent is not known. V and J calls and clone size are given by that table; D and trimming were obtained from the DNA. This sample contains 51,000 or so clones, none of which is a singleton. Approximately 2% of the sample belongs to the ten largest clones.

The V and J ends are trimmed by 1 base and 2 bases, leaving 6 bases between them. Counted from cysteine to phenylalanine, this CDR3 has 14 amino acids. The 33 bases shown cover part of the CDR3, and their frame starts at base 1. For CDR1 and CDR2, the germline V gene lists SGHTA and FQGTGA. What the study reported, not specific to this receptor: Fewer deletions and N-nucleotide insertions were reportedly observed in CVID TCRbeta sequences, and highly modified clones with 13 or more V deletions were reportedly absent from CVID TCRbeta sequences. It was noted by the authors that sequencing of the repertoires of T cell subpopulations would be needed to clarify the cause of the increased clonality in CVID. Correlations between repertoire features and clinical complications were limited by patient heterogeneity within the CVID cohort. Healthy controls shared more TCRbeta clones with each other than CVID subjects shared among themselves (p < 0.0001). Despite equal DNA input, controls averaged roughly 80,000 unique sequences per sample versus about 30,000 in CVID samples. TCRbeta clonality was higher in CVID subjects than in healthy controls (t-test p = 0.018), and the increase was most characteristic of about a third of subjects.

Both CVID patients and healthy controls were predominantly of Caucasian heritage. From each donor, roughly 5 to 8.5 ml of heparinized peripheral whole blood was collected. Genomic DNA from adults with common variable immune deficiency (CVID) and from healthy adult controls was used to sequence TCRbeta CDR3 repertoires. There were approximately 22 healthy adult volunteers in the control group (roughly 12 female and 10 or so male), ranging in age from about 20 to 75 years, with a mean age of 34. To isolate peripheral blood mononuclear cells, diluted blood was subjected to density centrifugation over Hypaque 1077 or Ficoll-Paque. Genomic DNA was obtained from unsorted mononuclear cells using either Qiagen column purification or a centrifugation-based method.

Material: peripheral blood mononuclear cells. Here the chain combines TRBV7-3 and TRBJ2-1; the D segment could be TRBD2, given 5 matching bases. This TCR came from a person aged 18-69 years in good health. The CDR3 has the sequence CASSLSGPYNEQFF. CDR3 DNA (partial): TGTGCCAGCAGCTTAAGCGGGCCCTACAATGAG.